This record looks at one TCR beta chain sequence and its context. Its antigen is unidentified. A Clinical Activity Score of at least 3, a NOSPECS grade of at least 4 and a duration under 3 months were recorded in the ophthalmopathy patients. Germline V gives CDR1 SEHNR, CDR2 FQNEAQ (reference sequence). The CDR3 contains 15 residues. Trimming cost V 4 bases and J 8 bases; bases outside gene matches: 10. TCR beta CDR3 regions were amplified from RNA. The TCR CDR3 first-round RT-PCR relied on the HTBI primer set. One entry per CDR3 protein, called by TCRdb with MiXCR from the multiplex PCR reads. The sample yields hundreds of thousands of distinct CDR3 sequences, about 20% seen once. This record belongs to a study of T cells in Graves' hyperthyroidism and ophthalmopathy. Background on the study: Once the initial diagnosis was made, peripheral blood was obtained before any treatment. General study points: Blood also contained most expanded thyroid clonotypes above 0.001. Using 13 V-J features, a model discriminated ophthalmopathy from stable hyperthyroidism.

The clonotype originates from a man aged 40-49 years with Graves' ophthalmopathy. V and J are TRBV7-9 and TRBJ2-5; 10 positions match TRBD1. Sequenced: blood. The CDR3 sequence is CASSSPGTGDRTQYF. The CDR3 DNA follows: TGTGCCAGCAGCTCCCCGGGGACAGGGGACCGTACCCAGTACTTC.